The 2 T cell receptor beta chains presented below share a single source sample, sequenced in a study of T-cell reconstitution after alpha-beta-depleted transplantation in children. The TCRbeta library incorporated unique molecular identifiers. Using its own MiXCR run on the PCR reads, TCRdb lists one record per CDR3 protein. The data contain approximately 980,000 distinct CDR3 sequences, around 30% of them seen just once; the ten biggest clones take up roughly 27%. Sequenced material: PBMCs, mostly from graft donor cells, taken 360 days after TCRalphabeta/CD19-depleted stem cell transplant. The receptors were sampled from a boy less than two years old who had a stem cell transplant for SCID, so the T cells may come from the graft donor.

This rearrangement joins TRBV4-1 to TRBJ1-2; 7 bases align to TRBD1. The CDR3 length is 17 residues. Trimming at V came to 4 bases and at J to 1 base, leaving 12 bases not matched to a gene. Germline V CDR1 and CDR2: MGHRA, YSYEKL. CDR3 loop: CASSPQQTGFGNYGYTF. The CDR3 bases are TGCGCCAGCAGCCCACAACAGACAGGGTTTGGTAACTATGGCTACACCTTC.

The chain is built from TRBV29-1 and TRBJ2-7, with D perhaps TRBD2 (5 bases). V dropped 4 bases and J dropped 2 bases, with 21 bases sitting between them. From germline, CDR1 is SQVTM and CDR2 ANQGSEA. The CDR3 totals 16 residues. The CDR3 sequence is CSVAGMANSPPYEQYF. The DNA of the CDR3 is TGCAGCGTTGCGGGGATGGCCAACTCTCCCCCCTACGAGCAGTACTTC.